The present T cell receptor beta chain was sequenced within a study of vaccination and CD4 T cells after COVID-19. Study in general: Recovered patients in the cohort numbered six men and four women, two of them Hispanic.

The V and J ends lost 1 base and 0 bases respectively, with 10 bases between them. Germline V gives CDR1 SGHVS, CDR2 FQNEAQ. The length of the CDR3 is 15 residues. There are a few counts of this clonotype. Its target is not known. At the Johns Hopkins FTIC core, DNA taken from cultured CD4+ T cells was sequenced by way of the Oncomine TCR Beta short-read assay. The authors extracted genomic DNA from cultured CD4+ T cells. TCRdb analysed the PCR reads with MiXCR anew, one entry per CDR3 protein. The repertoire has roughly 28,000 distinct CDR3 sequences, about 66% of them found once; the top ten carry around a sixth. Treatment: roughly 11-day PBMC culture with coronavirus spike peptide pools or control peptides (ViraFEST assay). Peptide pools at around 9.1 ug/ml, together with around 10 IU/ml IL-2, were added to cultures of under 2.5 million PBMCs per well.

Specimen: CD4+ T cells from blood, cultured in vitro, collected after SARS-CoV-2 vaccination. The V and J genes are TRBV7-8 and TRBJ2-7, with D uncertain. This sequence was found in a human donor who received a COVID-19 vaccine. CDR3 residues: CASSLVPGRSYEQYF. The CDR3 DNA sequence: TGTGCCAGCAGCTTAGTCCCAGGACGCTCCTACGAGCAGTACTTC.